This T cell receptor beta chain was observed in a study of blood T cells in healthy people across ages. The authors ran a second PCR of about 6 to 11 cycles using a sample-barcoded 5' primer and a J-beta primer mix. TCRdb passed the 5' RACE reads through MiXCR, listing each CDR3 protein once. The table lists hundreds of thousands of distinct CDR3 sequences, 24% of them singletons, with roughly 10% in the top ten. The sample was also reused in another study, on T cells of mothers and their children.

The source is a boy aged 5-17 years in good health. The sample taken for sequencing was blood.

For the CDR3, the DNA is TGTGCCAGCAGCTTAACGGGTCGGTTAGCGCGATCCTACGAGCAGTACTTC. Translation gives CASSLTGRLARSYEQYF. This chain connects TRBV7-2 to TRBJ2-5; the D gene is possibly TRBD2 (5 bases). The DNA matches TRBJ2-7 better at its end, which makes the J call doubtful. The V gene's germline CDR1 is SGHTA and CDR2 FQGNSA. The CDR3 runs 17 residues.